The sequence of this TCR beta chain was determined in a study of T cell changes during pregnancy in multiple sclerosis. Sequencing was performed with immunoSEQ multiplex PCR; in TCRdb, only in-frame clones are kept and a portion is missing. The data hold approximately 100,000 clones, with more than 90% observed a single time. The clonotype comes from a female donor with multiple sclerosis, enrolled in a pregnancy study. Specimen: peripheral blood, collected in the second trimester of pregnancy.

CDR3 in amino acids: CASSLADGGRAKETQYF. Here the CDR3 DNA reads TGCGCCAGCAGCTTGGCCGACGGCGGGAGGGCCAAAGAGACCCAGTACTTC. This rearrangement joins TRBV5-1 to TRBJ2-5, with 9 bases matching TRBD2. This CDR3 spans 17 amino acids. Germline-derived CDR1 and CDR2 are SGHRS and YFSETQ. J was trimmed by 3 bases and V by 0 bases; bases with no gene match: 9.